This T cell receptor beta chain is drawn from a study of T cells after posttransplantation cyclophosphamide. Method: immunoSEQ multiplex PCR; TCRdb's copy keeps in-frame clones and lacks some. This table holds 30,000 or so clones, around nine tenths found once. V lost 4 bases to trimming and J lost 2 bases, with 9 bases between them. CDR3 size: 14 residues. Germline V CDR1 and CDR2: PRHDT, FYEKMQ (reference sequence). The naive gate required viable CD3+CD4+ or CD3+CD8+ cells with CCR7+CD45RA+CD45RO-CD95-CD27+CD28+ phenotype. Source material: naive CD4+ T cells sorted from PBMCs. The chain is built from TRBV13 and TRBJ1-3, with D unclear. This clonotype was obtained from an older woman in good health, CMV-negative, and a related stem cell transplant donor. The CDR3 is CASSSQAPGNTIYF. The CDR3 nucleotides are TGTGCCAGCAGCTCTCAGGCCCCTGGAAACACCATATATTTT.